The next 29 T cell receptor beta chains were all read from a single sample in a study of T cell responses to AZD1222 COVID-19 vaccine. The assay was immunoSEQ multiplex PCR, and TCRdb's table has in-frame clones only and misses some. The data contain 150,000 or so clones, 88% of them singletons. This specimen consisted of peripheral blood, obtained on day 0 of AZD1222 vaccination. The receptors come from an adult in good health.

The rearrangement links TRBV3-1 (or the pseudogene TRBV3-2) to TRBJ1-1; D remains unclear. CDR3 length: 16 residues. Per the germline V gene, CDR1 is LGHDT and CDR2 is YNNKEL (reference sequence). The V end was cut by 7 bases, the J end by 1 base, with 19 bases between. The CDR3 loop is CASTTLGEGSNTEAFF. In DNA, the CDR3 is TGTGCCAGCACCACGCTCGGGGAGGGTTCGAACACTGAAGCTTTCTTT.

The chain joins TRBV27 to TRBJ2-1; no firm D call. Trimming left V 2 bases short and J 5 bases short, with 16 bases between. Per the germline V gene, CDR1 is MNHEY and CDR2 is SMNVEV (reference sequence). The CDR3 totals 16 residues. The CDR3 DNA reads TGTGCCAGCAGTTTACCCCCGGGCCCCTTTGACAATGAGCAGTTCTTC. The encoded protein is CASSLPPGPFDNEQFF.

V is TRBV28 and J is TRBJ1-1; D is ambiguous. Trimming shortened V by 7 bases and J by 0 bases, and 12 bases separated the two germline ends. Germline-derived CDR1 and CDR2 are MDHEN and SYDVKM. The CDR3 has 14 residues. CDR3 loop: CASMGIRMNTEAFF. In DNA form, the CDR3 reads TGTGCCAGCATGGGGATTCGGATGAACACTGAAGCTTTCTTT.

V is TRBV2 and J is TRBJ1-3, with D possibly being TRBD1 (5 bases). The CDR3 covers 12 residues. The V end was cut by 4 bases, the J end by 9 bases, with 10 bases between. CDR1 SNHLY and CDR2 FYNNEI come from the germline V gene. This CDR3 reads CASSGDSFTIYF. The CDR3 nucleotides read TGTGCCAGCAGTGGGGACTCCTTCACCATATATTTT. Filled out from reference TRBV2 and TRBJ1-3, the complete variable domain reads EPEVTQTPSHQVTQMGQEVILRCVPISNHLYFYWYRQILGQKVEFLVSFYNNEISEKSEIFDDQFSVERPDGSNFTLKIRSTKLEDSAMYFCASSGDSFTIYFGEGSWLTVV.

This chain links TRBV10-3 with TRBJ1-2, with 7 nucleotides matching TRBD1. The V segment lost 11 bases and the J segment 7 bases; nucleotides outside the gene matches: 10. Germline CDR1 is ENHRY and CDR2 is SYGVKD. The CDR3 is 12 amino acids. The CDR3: CAFGTAAGGYTF. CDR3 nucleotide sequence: TGTGCCTTCGGGACAGCCGCGGGTGGCTACACCTTC.

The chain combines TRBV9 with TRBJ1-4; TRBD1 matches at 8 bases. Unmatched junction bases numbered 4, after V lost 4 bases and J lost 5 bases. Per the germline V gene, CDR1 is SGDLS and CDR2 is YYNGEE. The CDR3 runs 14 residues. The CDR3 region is CASSPRTGNEKLFF. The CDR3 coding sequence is TGTGCCAGCAGCCCAAGGACAGGGAATGAAAAACTGTTTTTT.

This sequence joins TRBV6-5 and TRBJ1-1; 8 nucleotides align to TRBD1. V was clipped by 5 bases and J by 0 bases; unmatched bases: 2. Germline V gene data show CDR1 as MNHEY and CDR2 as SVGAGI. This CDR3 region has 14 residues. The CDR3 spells CASSIQGVNTEAFF. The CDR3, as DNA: TGTGCCAGCAGTATACAGGGGGTGAACACTGAAGCTTTCTTT.

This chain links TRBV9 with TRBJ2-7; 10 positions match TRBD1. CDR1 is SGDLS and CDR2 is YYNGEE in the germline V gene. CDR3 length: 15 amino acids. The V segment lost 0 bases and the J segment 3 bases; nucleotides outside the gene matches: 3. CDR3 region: CASSVAGQGNYEQYF. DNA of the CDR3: TGTGCCAGCAGCGTAGCGGGACAGGGGAACTACGAGCAGTACTTC. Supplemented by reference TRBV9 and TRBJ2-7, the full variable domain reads DSGVTQTPKHLITATGQRVTLRCSPRSGDLSVYWYQQSLDQGLQFLIQYYNGEERAKGNILERFSAQQFPDLHSELNLSSLELGDSALYFCASSVAGQGNYEQYFGPGTRLTVT.

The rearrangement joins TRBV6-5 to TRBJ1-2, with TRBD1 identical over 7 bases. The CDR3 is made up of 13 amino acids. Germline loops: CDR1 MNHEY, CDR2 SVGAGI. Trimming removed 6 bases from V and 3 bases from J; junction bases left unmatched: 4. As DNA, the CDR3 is TGTGCCAGCAGCCCGGGACAGCACTATGGCTACACCTTC. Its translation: CASSPGQHYGYTF.

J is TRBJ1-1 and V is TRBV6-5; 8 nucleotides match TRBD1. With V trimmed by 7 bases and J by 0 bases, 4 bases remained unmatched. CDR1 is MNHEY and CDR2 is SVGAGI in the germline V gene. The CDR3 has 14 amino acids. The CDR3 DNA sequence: TGTGCCAGCATCGAGGACAGGGTGAACACTGAAGCTTTCTTT. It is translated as CASIEDRVNTEAFF.

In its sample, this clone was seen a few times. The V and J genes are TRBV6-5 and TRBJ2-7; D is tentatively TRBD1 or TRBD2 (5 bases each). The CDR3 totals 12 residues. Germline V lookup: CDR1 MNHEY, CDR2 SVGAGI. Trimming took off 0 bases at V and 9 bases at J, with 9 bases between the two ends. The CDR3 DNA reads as TGTGCCAGCAGTTACTCTGGGACGGTGCAGTACTTC. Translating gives CASSYSGTVQYF.

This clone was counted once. In DNA, the CDR3 is TGTGCCAGTAGCGACACCGGGCAGCACACTGAAGCTTTCTTT. This sequence encodes CASSDTGQHTEAFF. The rearrangement links TRBV19 to TRBJ1-1; D remains ambiguous. With 6 bases removed from V and 3 bases from J, the gap between germline ends came to 14 bases. The CDR3 totals 14 residues. Germline V gene sequence: CDR1 LNHDA, CDR2 SQIVND (reference sequence).

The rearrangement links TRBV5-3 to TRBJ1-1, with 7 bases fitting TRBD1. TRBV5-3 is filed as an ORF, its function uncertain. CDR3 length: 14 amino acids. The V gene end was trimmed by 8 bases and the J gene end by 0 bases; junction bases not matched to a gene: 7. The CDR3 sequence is CASSTGTVNTEAFF. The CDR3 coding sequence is TGTGCCAGTTCTACCGGGACAGTGAACACTGAAGCTTTCTTT.

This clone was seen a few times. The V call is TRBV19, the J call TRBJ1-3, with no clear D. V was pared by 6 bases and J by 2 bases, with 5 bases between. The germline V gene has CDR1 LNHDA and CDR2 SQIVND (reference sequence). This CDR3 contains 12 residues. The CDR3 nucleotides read TGTGCCAGTAGGTGGGCTGGAAACACCATATATTTT. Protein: CASRWAGNTIYF.

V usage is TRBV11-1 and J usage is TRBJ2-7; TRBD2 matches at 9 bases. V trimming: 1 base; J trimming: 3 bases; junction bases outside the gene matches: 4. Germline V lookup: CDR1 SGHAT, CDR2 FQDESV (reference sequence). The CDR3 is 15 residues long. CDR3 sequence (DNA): TGTGCCAGCAGCTTAGTTAGCGGGGGCGTCTACGAGCAGTACTTC. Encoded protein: CASSLVSGGVYEQYF.

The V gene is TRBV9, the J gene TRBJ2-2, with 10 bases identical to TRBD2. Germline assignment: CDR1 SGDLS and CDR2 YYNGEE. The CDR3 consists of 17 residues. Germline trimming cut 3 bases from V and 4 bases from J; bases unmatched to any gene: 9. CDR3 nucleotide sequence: TGTGCCAGCAGCGCCAGCCCTAGCGGGGGTGGCACCGGGGAGCTGTTTTTT. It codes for CASSASPSGGGTGELFF. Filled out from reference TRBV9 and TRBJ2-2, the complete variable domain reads DSGVTQTPKHLITATGQRVTLRCSPRSGDLSVYWYQQSLDQGLQFLIQYYNGEERAKGNILERFSAQQFPDLHSELNLSSLELGDSALYFCASSASPSGGGTGELFFGEGSRLTVL.

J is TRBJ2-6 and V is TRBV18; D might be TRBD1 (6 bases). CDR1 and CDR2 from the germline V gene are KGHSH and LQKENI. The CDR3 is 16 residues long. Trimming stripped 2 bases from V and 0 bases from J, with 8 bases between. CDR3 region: CASSPMTGSGANVLTF. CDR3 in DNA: TGTGCCAGCTCACCAATGACAGGCTCTGGGGCCAACGTCCTGACTTTC.

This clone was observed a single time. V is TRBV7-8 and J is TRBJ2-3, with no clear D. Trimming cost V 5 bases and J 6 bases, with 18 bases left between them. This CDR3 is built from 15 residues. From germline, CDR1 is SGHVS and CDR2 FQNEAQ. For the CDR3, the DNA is TGTGCCAGCAGCCGGAGTCGTACCGGTACGGATACGCAGTATTTT. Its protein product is CASSRSRTGTDTQYF. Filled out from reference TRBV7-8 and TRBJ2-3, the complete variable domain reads GAGVSQSPRYKVAKRGQDVALRCDPISGHVSLFWYQQALGQGPEFLTYFQNEAQLDKSGLPSDRFFAERPEGSVSTLKIQRTQQEDSAVYLCASSRSRTGTDTQYFGPGTRLTVL.

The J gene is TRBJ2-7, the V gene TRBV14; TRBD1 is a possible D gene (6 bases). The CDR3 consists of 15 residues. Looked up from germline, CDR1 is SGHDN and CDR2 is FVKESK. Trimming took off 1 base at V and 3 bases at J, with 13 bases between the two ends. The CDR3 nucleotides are TGTGCCAGCAGCCAAGGAGATCCCAGGGGCTACGAGCAGTACTTC. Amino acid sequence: CASSQGDPRGYEQYF.

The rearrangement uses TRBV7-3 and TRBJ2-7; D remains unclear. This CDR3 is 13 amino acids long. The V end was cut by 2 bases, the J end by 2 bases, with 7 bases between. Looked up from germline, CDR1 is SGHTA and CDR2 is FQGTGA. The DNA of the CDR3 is TGTGCCAGCAGCTTAGGGAAAACCTACGAGCAGTACTTC. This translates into CASSLGKTYEQYF.

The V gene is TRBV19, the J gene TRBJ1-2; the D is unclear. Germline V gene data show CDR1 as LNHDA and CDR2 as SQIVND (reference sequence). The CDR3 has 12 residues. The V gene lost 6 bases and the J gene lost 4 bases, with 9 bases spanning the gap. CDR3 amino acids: CASRTQTYGYTF. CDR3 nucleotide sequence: TGTGCCAGTAGGACACAGACCTATGGCTACACCTTC.

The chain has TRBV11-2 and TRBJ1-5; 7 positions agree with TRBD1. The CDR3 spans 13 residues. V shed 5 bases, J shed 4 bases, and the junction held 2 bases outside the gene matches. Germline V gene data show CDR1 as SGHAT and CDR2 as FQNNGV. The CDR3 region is CASSETGNQPQHF. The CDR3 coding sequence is TGTGCCAGCAGCGAGACAGGGAATCAGCCCCAGCATTTT.

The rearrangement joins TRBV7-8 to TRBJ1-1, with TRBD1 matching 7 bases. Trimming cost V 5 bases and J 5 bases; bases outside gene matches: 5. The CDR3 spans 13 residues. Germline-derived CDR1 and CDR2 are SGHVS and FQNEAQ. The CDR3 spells CASSPTGVTEAFF. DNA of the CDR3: TGTGCCAGCAGCCCTACAGGGGTTACTGAAGCTTTCTTT.

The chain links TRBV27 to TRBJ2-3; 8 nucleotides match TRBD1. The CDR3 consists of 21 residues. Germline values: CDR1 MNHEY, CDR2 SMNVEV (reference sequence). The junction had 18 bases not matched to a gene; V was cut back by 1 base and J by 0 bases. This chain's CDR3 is CASSLWVRRQGSRYSTDTQYF. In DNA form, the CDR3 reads TGTGCCAGCAGTTTATGGGTTCGGCGACAGGGGTCGAGGTATAGCACAGATACGCAGTATTTT.

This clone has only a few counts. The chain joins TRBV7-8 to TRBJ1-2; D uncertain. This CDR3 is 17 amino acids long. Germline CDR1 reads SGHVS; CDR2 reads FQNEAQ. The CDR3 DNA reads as TGTGCTACTCGGGCCCCCATAGGGTCAGTCGGCGGCTATGGCTACACCTTC. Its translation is CATRAPIGSVGGYGYTF.

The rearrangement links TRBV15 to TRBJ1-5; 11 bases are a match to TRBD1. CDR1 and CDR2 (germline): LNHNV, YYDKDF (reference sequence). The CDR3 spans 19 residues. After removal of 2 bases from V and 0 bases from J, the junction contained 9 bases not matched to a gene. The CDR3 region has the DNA TGTGCCACCAGCAGACCCCCGGACAGGGGGCTGAATAGCAATCAGCCCCAGCATTTT. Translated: CATSRPPDRGLNSNQPQHF.

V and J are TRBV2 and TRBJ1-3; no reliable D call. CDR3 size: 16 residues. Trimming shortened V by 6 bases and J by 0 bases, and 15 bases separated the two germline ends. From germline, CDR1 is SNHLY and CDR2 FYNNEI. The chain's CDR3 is CASRLFKRDSGNTIYF. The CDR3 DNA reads TGTGCCAGCAGACTATTCAAACGGGACTCTGGAAACACCATATATTTT. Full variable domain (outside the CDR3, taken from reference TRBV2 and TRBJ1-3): EPEVTQTPSHQVTQMGQEVILRCVPISNHLYFYWYRQILGQKVEFLVSFYNNEISEKSEIFDDQFSVERPDGSNFTLKIRSTKLEDSAMYFCASRLFKRDSGNTIYFGEGSWLTVV.

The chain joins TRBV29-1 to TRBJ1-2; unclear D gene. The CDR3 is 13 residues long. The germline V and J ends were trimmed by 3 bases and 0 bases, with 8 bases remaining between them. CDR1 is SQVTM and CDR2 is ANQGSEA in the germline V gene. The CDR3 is CSVEAATNYGYTF. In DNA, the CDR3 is TGCAGCGTTGAGGCAGCGACTAACTATGGCTACACCTTC.

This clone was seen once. CDR3 DNA: TGTGCCAGCTCACCCAACCCACAGACGATCACCGGGGAGCTGTTTTTT. It encodes CASSPNPQTITGELFF. The chain is built from TRBV18 and TRBJ2-2; D gene uncertain. CDR3 size: 16 residues. CDR1 KGHSH and CDR2 LQKENI come from the germline V gene. V gave up 3 bases and J gave up 4 bases, with 15 bases separating them. Based on the CDR3 plus reference TRBV18 and TRBJ2-2, the full variable domain is NAGVMQNPRHLVRRRGQEARLRCSPMKGHSHVYWYRQLPEEGLKFMVYLQKENIIDESGMPKERFSAEFPKEGPSILRIQQVVRGDSAAYFCASSPNPQTITGELFFGEGSRLTVL.